This TCR beta chain was sequenced for a study of early T cells in non-severe SARS-CoV-2 infection. About the research overall: Sequencing used unsorted whole-blood bulk RNA, so chains lack pairing.

The germline gives CDR1 DFQATT, CDR2 SNEGSKA (reference sequence). The J segment lost 7 bases and the V segment lost 5 bases, leaving 20 bases of the junction unmatched. CDR3 size: 19 residues. This clonotype showed up just a few times. TCRdb re-analysed the 5' RACE reads in MiXCR, keeping a single row per CDR3 protein. The data show tens of thousands of distinct CDR3 sequences, with approximately 12% seen just once and around 1.7% held by the top ten. Sequenced input: whole blood. This TCR was sampled from an adult who was a healthcare worker with PCR-confirmed SARS-CoV-2 infection or an uninfected control (not recorded which). The gene calls are TRBV20-1 and TRBJ2-1; 13 bases are a match to TRBD2. CDR3 residues: CSAHFTLGTSGARANEQFF. In DNA, the CDR3 is TGCAGTGCTCATTTTACCCTGGGGACTAGCGGGGCCCGGGCAAATGAGCAGTTCTTC.